The 24 T cell receptor beta chains in this list originate from one sample, sequenced in a study of identical twins. A single record per CDR3 protein comes from TCRdb applying MiXCR to the 5' RACE reads. The sample lists 350,000 to 450,000 distinct CDR3 sequences, 15% to 20% occurring once. Sample: naive T cells sorted from blood. The receptors derive from a man aged 50-59 years in good health.

The chain recombines TRBV20-1 with TRBJ2-1; D could derive from TRBD1 or TRBD2 (5 bases each). V was pared by 3 bases and J by 0 bases, with 12 bases between. Germline CDR1 reads DFQATT; CDR2 reads SNEGSKA (reference sequence). The CDR3 length is 15 residues. The CDR3 region is CSARGPGSSYNEQFF. CDR3 sequence (DNA): TGCAGTGCTAGGGGACCAGGGAGCTCCTACAATGAGCAGTTCTTC.

A few counts support this clonotype. This chain connects TRBV10-3 to TRBJ1-1; weak D call: TRBD1 (6 bases). Looked up from germline, CDR1 is ENHRY and CDR2 is SYGVKD. Deletions cut 11 bases from V and 8 bases from J, with 21 bases between. The CDR3 is made up of 13 amino acids. The CDR3 loop reads CASTLQGGEEAFF. Here the CDR3 DNA reads TGTGCCTCAACCCTACAGGGTGGGGAAGAAGCTTTCTTT.

As to this clonotype: Given a much more abundant clone one base away, this may be a read error. The chain joins TRBV28 to TRBJ1-1, with a weak D call TRBD1 (5 bases). The CDR3 covers 11 residues. Trimming took 8 bases from V and 1 from J, leaving 5 bases between them. Looked up from germline, CDR1 is MDHEN and CDR2 is SYDVKM. CDR3: CASGANTEAFF. CDR3 bases: TGTGCCAGCGGGGCGAACACTGAAGCTTTCTTT.

This chain joins TRBV20-1 and TRBJ2-3, with 13 bases identical to TRBD2. The trim removed 6 bases at V and 1 base at J, leaving 7 bases unmatched. Germline V gene lookup returns CDR1 DFQATT and CDR2 SNEGSKA (reference sequence). This CDR3 is 16 amino acids long. The CDR3 loop reads CSAPQTSGRGTDTQYF. The CDR3 region has the DNA TGCAGTGCGCCCCAAACTAGCGGGAGGGGCACAGATACGCAGTATTTT.

The V gene is TRBV20-1, the J gene TRBJ1-6, with D tentatively TRBD1 (6 bases). Trimming stripped 6 bases from V and 6 bases from J, with 12 bases between. Per germline, CDR1 DFQATT and CDR2 SNEGSKA (reference sequence). CDR3 length: 13 residues. Here the CDR3 reads CSAPMDSNSPLHF. DNA of the CDR3: TGCAGTGCCCCCATGGACAGTAATTCACCCCTCCACTTT.

A few counts support this clonotype. The V and J genes are TRBV2 and TRBJ2-7; maybe TRBD1 (6 bases). Germline assignment: CDR1 SNHLY and CDR2 FYNNEI. This CDR3 has 14 residues. The ends were cut back, 4 bases at V and 5 bases at J, with 15 bases in the middle. The CDR3 here is CASSVFVRGHEQYF. CDR3 nucleotides: TGTGCCAGCAGTGTTTTCGTCAGGGGACACGAGCAGTACTTC.

The chain uses TRBV4-2 and TRBJ2-7; 7 bases are shared with TRBD2. Unmatched junction bases numbered 2, after V lost 1 base and J lost 2 bases. The CDR3 totals 14 residues. The germline V gene has CDR1 LGHNA and CDR2 YNFKEQ. The CDR3 reads CASSQAGTTYEQYF. The CDR3 DNA reads TGTGCCAGCAGCCAAGCGGGGACTACCTACGAGCAGTACTTC.

This clonotype was detected only a few times. This chain connects TRBV7-2 to TRBJ2-5; 7 bases are shared with TRBD1. The V gene's germline CDR1 is SGHTA and CDR2 FQGNSA. Germline trimming cut 4 bases from V and 1 base from J; bases unmatched to any gene: 3. This CDR3 is built from 14 residues. CDR3 sequence (DNA): TGTGCCAGCAGCTGGGACAGACGCCAAGAGACCCAGTACTTC. Its translation: CASSWDRRQETQYF.

The chain couples TRBV20-1 to TRBJ2-1; 7 nucleotides agree with TRBD2. Germline CDR1 DFQATT, CDR2 SNEGSKA (reference sequence). The length of the CDR3 is 13 residues. J lost 7 bases, V lost 1 base, and 4 bases had no gene match. The CDR3 coding sequence is TGCAGTGCTAGAGGACTAGCAGGTAATGAGCAGTTCTTC. This codes for CSARGLAGNEQFF.

At least ten counts were recorded for this clonotype. This sequence joins TRBV20-1 and TRBJ2-5; unclear D gene. The V end lost 6 bases, the J end lost 3 bases, and 14 bases lay between the germline ends. Germline CDR1 DFQATT, CDR2 SNEGSKA (reference sequence). This CDR3 is built from 13 residues. The CDR3 nucleotides are TGCAGTGCCCGCTCGGCCAGAGAAGAGACCCAGTACTTC. Its protein is CSARSAREETQYF.

J is TRBJ2-5 and V is TRBV12-3 or TRBV12-4; 8 bases agree with TRBD1. V trimming: 6 bases; J trimming: 5 bases; junction bases outside the gene matches: 8. The CDR3 length is 14 residues. The CDR3 sequence: CASRPKTGVETQYF. CDR3 DNA sequence: TGTGCCAGCAGGCCGAAGACAGGGGTGGAGACCCAGTACTTC.

The V and J genes are TRBV29-1 and TRBJ2-5; possibly TRBD1 or TRBD2 for D (5 bases each). Germline-derived CDR1 and CDR2 are SQVTM and ANQGSEA. Trimming stripped 6 bases from V and 5 bases from J, with 16 bases between. CDR3 length: 13 amino acids. The CDR3 loop reads CSVDQAGTETQYF. The CDR3 nucleotides read TGCAGCGTGGACCAGGCAGGGACCGAGACCCAGTACTTC. Full variable domain (rest looked up from reference TRBV29-1 and TRBJ2-5): SAVISQKPSRDICQRGTSLTIQCQVDSQVTMMFWYRQQPGQSLTLIATANQGSEATYESGFVIDKFPISRPNLTFSTLTVSNMSPEDSSIYLCSVDQAGTETQYFGPGTRLLVL.

This clonotype was counted at least ten times. The chain combines TRBV4-2 with TRBJ2-3; D possibly corresponds to TRBD2 (5 bases). Per germline, CDR1 LGHNA and CDR2 YNFKEQ. Trimming cost V 3 bases and J 1 base, with 11 bases left between them. This CDR3 spans 15 amino acids. Here the CDR3 reads CASSHRGARTDTQYF. CDR3 DNA sequence: TGTGCCAGCAGCCACCGGGGAGCGCGCACAGATACGCAGTATTTT.

This clonotype was counted a few times. V usage is TRBV5-6 and J usage is TRBJ1-1; TRBD1 agrees at 9 bases. Trimming removed 0 bases from V and 4 bases from J; junction bases left unmatched: 1. The CDR3 length is 14 residues. Germline V CDR1 and CDR2: SGHDT, YYEEEE. CDR3 amino acids: CASSLGTGATEAFF. CDR3 nucleotide sequence: TGTGCCAGCAGCTTGGGGACAGGGGCCACTGAAGCTTTCTTT.

The genes are TRBV9 and TRBJ2-1, with a tentative D call TRBD2 (6 bases). V lost 0 bases to trimming and J lost 6 bases, with 10 bases between them. The CDR3 has 14 amino acids. CDR1 and CDR2 from the germline V gene are SGDLS and YYNGEE. CDR3 sequence (DNA): TGTGCCAGCAGCGTAGATAGCGGATCCAATGAGCAGTTCTTC. This gives the protein CASSVDSGSNEQFF.

The chain links TRBV5-1 to TRBJ2-6; 7 nucleotides match TRBD2. The CDR3 has 15 amino acids. The germline gives CDR1 SGHRS, CDR2 YFSETQ. J was trimmed by 1 base and V by 3 bases; bases with no gene match: 1. As DNA, the CDR3 is TGCGCCAGCAGCTGGGGGGGTTCTGGGGCCAACGTCCTGACTTTC. As protein: CASSWGGSGANVLTF.

In its sample, this clonotype was seen a few times. This sequence joins TRBV21-1 and TRBJ2-7; TRBD1 is the table's D call and was not checked against the DNA. TRBV21-1 is annotated as a pseudogene. This CDR3 is 16 amino acids long. The CDR3 here is CASSKCDRSISYEQYF. The CDR3 region has the DNA TGTGCCAGCAGCAAATGTGACAGAAGTATCTCCTACGAGCAGTACTTC.

This clonotype has more than one count but fewer than ten. In nucleotides, the CDR3 is TGTGCCAGCAGTTTCCCGCTAGCGGGTCCCAGCTCCTACAATGAGCAGTTCTTC. As protein: CASSFPLAGPSSYNEQFF. The J gene is TRBJ2-1, the V gene TRBV12-3 or TRBV12-4, with TRBD2 matching over 8 bases. The CDR3 spans 18 residues. J lost 0 bases, V lost 3 bases, and 10 bases had no gene match.

This clonotype was observed a handful of times. J is TRBJ2-1 and V is TRBV20-1; 8 bases fit TRBD1. The germline gives CDR1 DFQATT, CDR2 SNEGSKA (reference sequence). The CDR3 has 16 amino acids. The V segment lost 0 bases and the J segment 7 bases; nucleotides outside the gene matches: 11. The CDR3 here is CSARDLRTGSRNEQFF. The DNA for the CDR3 is TGCAGTGCTAGAGATCTTCGGACAGGGAGCCGGAATGAGCAGTTCTTC.

V and J are TRBV6-2 or TRBV6-3 and TRBJ2-6; D remains ambiguous. Germline V lookup: CDR1 MNHEY, CDR2 SVGEGT. V lost 0 bases, J lost 0 bases, and 15 bases lay in between. This CDR3 contains 19 residues. The CDR3 DNA reads TGTGCCAGCAGTTACTCGAATGAGGACCAAAGCTCTGGGGCCAACGTCCTGACTTTC. Translated: CASSYSNEDQSSGANVLTF.

Ten or more counts support this clonotype. The V call is TRBV20-1, the J call TRBJ2-3, with 9 bases fitting TRBD2. The germline V gene has CDR1 DFQATT and CDR2 SNEGSKA (reference sequence). CDR3 length: 16 amino acids. V lost 8 bases and J lost 2; bases outside the gene matches: 14. The CDR3 loop reads CSIPDSGRTTTDTQYF. For the CDR3, the DNA is TGCAGTATCCCGGATAGCGGGAGAACCACCACAGATACGCAGTATTTT.

The V and J genes are TRBV6-2 or TRBV6-3 and TRBJ2-1; 15 bases match TRBD2. Germline CDR1 and CDR2: MNHEY and SVGEGT. The CDR3 length is 18 residues. J was trimmed by 0 bases and V by 5 bases; bases with no gene match: 5. The CDR3 region is CASSPGLAGGSSYNEQFF. Written as DNA, the CDR3 is TGTGCCAGCAGTCCCGGACTAGCGGGAGGGAGCTCCTACAATGAGCAGTTCTTC.

This clonotype occurred many times. The rearrangement uses TRBV20-1 and TRBJ2-5; 8 bases fit TRBD2. The V segment lost 3 bases and the J segment 5 bases; nucleotides outside the gene matches: 5. Germline V gives CDR1 DFQATT, CDR2 SNEGSKA (reference sequence). There are 13 residues in the CDR3. The DNA of the CDR3 is TGCAGTGCTAGGAGGACTAGCAGGGAGACCCAGTACTTC. Translating gives CSARRTSRETQYF.

V usage is TRBV7-2 and J usage is TRBJ2-1; the D is unclear. Germline V lookup: CDR1 SGHTA, CDR2 FQGNSA. This CDR3 has 14 amino acids. V lost 4 bases and J lost 2, with 9 bases in between. The CDR3 protein is CASSSLGPYNEQFF. The CDR3 DNA reads TGTGCCAGCAGCTCCTTGGGCCCCTACAATGAGCAGTTCTTC. Variable domain in full (rest from reference TRBV7-2 and TRBJ2-1): GAGVSQSPSNKVTEKGKDVELRCDPISGHTALYWYRQSLGQGLEFLIYFQGNSAPDKSGLPSDRFSAERTGGSVSTLTIQRTQQEDSAVYLCASSSLGPYNEQFFGPGTRLTVL.